The 9 T cell receptor beta chains presented below share a single source sample, sequenced in a study of cytomegalovirus exposure and HLA in healthy donors. Produced via immunoSEQ multiplex PCR; TCRdb's table is partial and in-frame only. The table lists 55,000 to 80,000 clones, approximately 95% of them singletons. The sequenced material came from PBMCs. The receptors originated from a woman between 18 and 29 years old in good health and CMV-seropositive.

A note on this clone: Mismatch with germline at one junction end may stem from a read error. The chain joins TRBV28 to TRBJ2-3; 7 bases align to TRBD2. Germline loops: CDR1 MDHEN, CDR2 SYDVKM. This CDR3 region has 15 residues. The CDR3 protein is CASRPSGAGTHTQYF. Here the CDR3 DNA reads TGTGCCAGCAGACCGAGCGGGGCGGGCACACATACGCAGTATTTT. Full variable domain (outside the CDR3, taken from reference TRBV28 and TRBJ2-3): DVKVTQSSRYLVKRTGEKVFLECVQDMDHENMFWYRQDPGLGLRLIYFSYDVKMKEKGDIPEGYSVSREKKERFSLILESASTNQTSMYLCASRPSGAGTHTQYFGPGTRLTVL.

V gene TRBV27 combines with J gene TRBJ2-7, with 8 bases matching TRBD1. CDR1 is MNHEY, CDR2 SMNVEV, per germline (reference sequence). This CDR3 spans 15 amino acids. Trimming at V came to 2 bases and at J to 3 bases, leaving 6 bases not matched to a gene. In DNA form, the CDR3 reads TGTGCCAGCAGTTTAACCGGGACAGGTCACTACGAGCAGTACTTC. It yields the protein CASSLTGTGHYEQYF.

The chain employs TRBV7-2 and TRBJ1-4; TRBD1 matches 8 bases. V dropped 5 bases and J dropped 4; count of bases not matched to a gene: 6. Germline CDR1 SGHTA, CDR2 FQGNSA. The CDR3 extends over 15 amino acids. CDR3 protein: CASSLQQGDNEKLFF. DNA for the CDR3: TGTGCCAGCAGCCTACAACAGGGGGATAATGAAAAACTGTTTTTT.

The chain has TRBV6-5 and TRBJ1-1; no clear D. Trimming pared 0 bases from V and 1 base from J, leaving 6 bases between. The CDR3 is made up of 14 amino acids. CDR1 and CDR2 from the germline V gene are MNHEY and SVGAGI. This CDR3 reads CASSYSRANTEAFF. For the CDR3, the DNA is TGTGCCAGCAGTTACTCGAGGGCGAACACTGAAGCTTTCTTT.

The chain is built from TRBV25-1 and TRBJ2-3, with a possible D match to TRBD1 (7 bases). The CDR3 runs to 15 residues. Germline V lookup: CDR1 MGHDK, CDR2 SYGVNS. Trimming took off 7 bases at V and 2 bases at J, with 16 bases between the two ends. The CDR3 DNA reads TGTGCCAGCACCAACGCAGGGGGGCCCACAGATACGCAGTATTTT. Protein: CASTNAGGPTDTQYF.

V and J are TRBV29-1 and TRBJ1-3; D is unresolved. Trimming removed 5 bases at V and 2 bases at J, with 13 bases between. The CDR3 covers 14 residues. The germline V gene encodes CDR1 SQVTM and CDR2 ANQGSEA. The CDR3 is CSVQAPFPGNTIYF. The CDR3 DNA sequence: TGCAGCGTTCAAGCTCCCTTTCCTGGAAACACCATATATTTT.

The chain has TRBV6-1 and TRBJ2-3; 11 positions match TRBD2. Trimming removed 6 bases from V and 4 bases from J; junction bases left unmatched: 6. Germline assignment: CDR1 MNHNS and CDR2 SASEGT. This CDR3 has 15 residues. CDR3 residues: CASRDLAGGADTQYF. Written as DNA, the CDR3 is TGTGCCAGCAGGGACCTAGCGGGAGGAGCAGATACGCAGTATTTT.

This clone appeared a single time. Here the CDR3 DNA reads TGTGCCAGCAGTGATCGGCAGGGGCCCTACGAGCAGTACTTC. This codes for CASSDRQGPYEQYF. The chain uses TRBV2 and TRBJ2-7, with D possibly TRBD1 on 6 matching bases. Trimming left V 3 bases short and J 2 bases short, with 11 bases between. The CDR3 is 14 residues long. Germline CDR1 and CDR2: SNHLY and FYNNEI.

V gene TRBV4-2 combines with J gene TRBJ2-1; 10 nucleotides match TRBD2. Germline CDR1 is LGHNA and CDR2 is YNFKEQ. J was trimmed by 3 bases and V by 4 bases; bases with no gene match: 6. The CDR3 sequence is 16 residues long. CDR3 protein: CASSPTGTSVYNEQFF. The CDR3 DNA reads TGTGCCAGCAGCCCCACCGGGACTAGCGTCTACAATGAGCAGTTCTTC.